The clone carrying this T cell receptor (beta chain) showed up many times. Trimming removed 2 bases at V and 2 bases at J, with 10 bases between. This CDR3 has 15 residues. Germline CDR1 and CDR2: MNHEY and SVGEGT. Each CDR3 protein is one row after TCRdb ran MiXCR on the PCR reads. This table has 80,000 to 100,000 distinct CDR3 sequences, less than 25% appearing once. The data stem from a study of molecular identifiers for immune sequencing clone quantification. The chain is built from TRBV6-2 or TRBV6-3 and TRBJ1-5; the D is unclear. Sample: naive CD8+ T cells from blood, with Jurkat cell RNA spiked in. Subset: FACS-sorted CD8+CD4-CCR7+CD45RA+ naive T cells. This clonotype was obtained from a human donor in good health. Some libraries in this study had Jurkat cell RNA spiked in. The CDR3 region is CASSYGSLGNQPQHF. The CDR3 nucleotides read TGTGCCAGCAGTTACGGGTCTCTGGGCAATCAGCCCCAGCATTTT.